This TCR beta chain was sequenced during a study of CD8 T cells in Susac syndrome. General observations from the study: The relatively small number of individuals in the TCR sequencing and HLA analysis was acknowledged by the study.

Notes on this clonotype: Its target is not known.

The authors carried out high-throughput sequencing of TCR beta. They applied it to CD8+ and CD4+ T cells obtained from blood. CD8+ and CD4+ T cells were negatively isolated; TEMRA cells were FACS-enriched. Germline V lookup: CDR1 SGHTA, CDR2 FQGTGA. The J segment lost 2 bases and the V segment lost 1 base, leaving 2 bases of the junction unmatched. This CDR3 has 16 amino acids. Random hexamers were used to reverse transcribe an amount of roughly 0.45 to 1 ug RNA. An immunoSEQ multiplex PCR generated amplified TCR beta CDR3 products spanning 54 Vbeta and 13 Jbeta. TCRdb recomputed calls from the immunoSEQ multiplex PCR reads with MiXCR, one row per CDR3 protein. The table records tens of thousands of distinct CDR3 sequences, approximately 94% of them present only once.

This receptor was taken from a human donor in good health. J is TRBJ2-3 and V is TRBV7-3; TRBD2 agrees at 11 bases. The sample consisted of CD8+ T cells from PBMCs. CDR3 amino acids: CASSLRLAGLTDTQYF. The CDR3 coding sequence is TGTGCCAGCAGCTTAAGACTAGCGGGACTCACAGATACGCAGTATTTT.